The sample holds a few counts of the clone carrying this TCR beta chain. V was trimmed by 3 bases and J by 8 bases, leaving 13 bases between them. The CDR3 has 13 residues. Germline V gene data show CDR1 as MDHEN and CDR2 as SYDVKM. The TCR beta CDR3 regions underwent amplification using RNA transcripts as the source. HTBI primers drove first-round RT-PCR of the TCR CDR3. TCRdb ran MiXCR on the multiplex PCR reads and lists one entry per CDR3 protein. The sample includes about 640,000 distinct CDR3 sequences, about a fifth seen only once; the top ten take more than 30%. This sample is drawn from a study of T cells in Graves' hyperthyroidism and ophthalmopathy.

The chain combines TRBV28 with TRBJ1-2; D ambiguous. What was sequenced was blood. The clonotype was recovered from a young man with Graves' ophthalmopathy. The CDR3 here is CASSFEGRGGYTF. The DNA of the CDR3 is TGTGCCAGCAGTTTCGAGGGTCGCGGGGGCTACACCTTC.